Following are 27 T cell receptor beta chains from one sample sequenced in a study of blood T cell repertoires in COVID-19. TCRdb's copy holds only in-frame clones and misses some; the assay was immunoSEQ multiplex PCR. The table has about 270,000 clones, more than 75% seen once. Specimen: peripheral blood. The receptor set was obtained from a man aged 35-49 years with active or convalescent COVID-19.

This clone turned up a few times. The genes are TRBV6-5 and TRBJ1-6, with D perhaps TRBD1 (5 bases). The CDR3 contains 15 residues. Germline CDR1 and CDR2: MNHEY and SVGAGI. Trimming stripped 3 bases from V and 12 bases from J, with 18 bases between. This CDR3 reads CASSYDGGTSGPLHF. The DNA for the CDR3 is TGTGCCAGCAGTTATGATGGGGGGACTAGTGGACCCCTCCACTTT.

The rearrangement uses TRBV27 and TRBJ2-4, with 9 bases fitting TRBD1. The CDR3 spans 17 residues. Germline values: CDR1 MNHEY, CDR2 SMNVEV (reference sequence). V shed 3 bases and J 1 base; nucleotides not matched to a gene: 7. The CDR3 bases are TGTGCCAGCAGTTTCGGGACAGGGTTGCCTGCCAAAAACATTCAGTACTTC. This gives the protein CASSFGTGLPAKNIQYF.

This clone was seen a single time. V is TRBV7-3 and J is TRBJ1-1, with a tentative D call TRBD1 (5 bases). This CDR3 has 13 residues. Germline assignment: CDR1 SGHTA and CDR2 FQGTGA. Trimming removed 1 base from V and 3 bases from J, with 6 bases in between. CDR3 region: CASSLRGDTEAFF. The CDR3 DNA follows: TGTGCCAGCAGCTTAAGGGGGGACACTGAAGCTTTCTTT.

This sequence joins TRBV12-3 or TRBV12-4 and TRBJ2-2; 7 nucleotides line up with TRBD2. V shed 6 bases and J 4 bases; nucleotides not matched to a gene: 2. The CDR3 extends over 13 amino acids. The CDR3 DNA is TGTGCCAGCAGCCTAGCGGCCACCGGGGAGCTGTTTTTT. It codes for CASSLAATGELFF.

V is TRBV10-1 and J is TRBJ2-3; D unresolved. V dropped 3 bases and J dropped 0 bases, with 4 bases sitting between them. CDR3 length equals 13 residues. Germline V CDR1 and CDR2: WNHNN, SYGVQD (reference sequence). CDR3 amino acids: CASSETSTDTQYF. CDR3 DNA: TGCGCCAGCAGTGAAACTAGCACAGATACGCAGTATTTT.

This chain joins TRBV5-1 and TRBJ2-7; 7 nucleotides align to TRBD2. The length of the CDR3 is 12 residues. V shed 7 bases, J shed 3 bases, and the junction held 4 bases outside the gene matches. CDR1 and CDR2 (germline): SGHRS, YFSETQ. The CDR3 is CASGEGIYEQYF. In nucleotides, the CDR3 is TGCGCCAGCGGGGAGGGGATCTACGAGCAGTACTTC. The whole variable domain, remainder taken from reference TRBV5-1 and TRBJ2-7, is KAGVTQTPRYLIKTRGQQVTLSCSPISGHRSVSWYQQTPGQGLQFLFEYFSETQRNKGNFPGRFSGRQFSNSRSEMNVSTLELGDSALYLCASGEGIYEQYFGPGTRLTVT.

The chain combines TRBV7-8 with TRBJ1-2; tentative D call: TRBD1 (5 bases). The CDR3 sequence is 14 residues long. Germline CDR1 SGHVS, CDR2 FQNEAQ. V lost 4 bases and J 4 bases, leaving 13 bases between the germline ends. CDR3 in DNA: TGTGCCAGCAGCTCCCTGGGGGGGACCTATGGCTACACCTTC. This sequence encodes CASSSLGGTYGYTF.

Only a few counts were recorded for this clone. The V gene is TRBV7-9, the J gene TRBJ1-2, with TRBD1 identical over 9 bases. CDR1 is SEHNR and CDR2 is FQNEAQ in the germline V gene (reference sequence). V dropped 1 base and J dropped 7; count of bases not matched to a gene: 4. The CDR3 sequence is 14 residues long. Written as DNA, the CDR3 is TGTGCCAGCAGCTTAGGGACAGGGGAGGTTGGCTACACCTTC. Its translation is CASSLGTGEVGYTF.

This rearrangement joins TRBV11-2 to TRBJ2-5; 9 bases are shared with TRBD2. The germline CDR1 and CDR2 sequences are SGHAT and FQNNGV. This CDR3 spans 16 amino acids. After removal of 5 bases from V and 5 bases from J, the junction contained 12 bases not matched to a gene. The CDR3 loop reads CASSHPSGASGETQYF. Written as DNA, the CDR3 is TGTGCCAGCAGCCATCCTAGCGGGGCCTCGGGGGAGACCCAGTACTTC.

This clone came up many times. The chain combines TRBV18 with TRBJ1-6; TRBD1 aligns across 7 bases. V lost 8 bases to trimming and J lost 5 bases; unmatched junction nucleotides: 9. Germline CDR1 and CDR2: KGHSH and LQKENI. The length of the CDR3 is 15 residues. CDR3 sequence: CASQPQGSNNSPLHF. The DNA for the CDR3 is TGTGCCAGCCAACCACAGGGGTCAAATAATTCACCCCTCCACTTT.

The genes are TRBV27 and TRBJ2-7; tentatively, D is TRBD1 (5 bases). V was trimmed by 1 base and J by 3 bases, leaving 13 bases between them. Looked up from germline, CDR1 is MNHEY and CDR2 is SMNVEV (reference sequence). CDR3 length equals 15 residues. The CDR3, as DNA: TGTGCCAGCAGTTTATATTCCAGGGAAGGCTACGAGCAGTACTTC. It yields the protein CASSLYSREGYEQYF.

This clone was recorded once. The V gene is TRBV5-1, the J gene TRBJ1-4; tentative D call: TRBD1 (5 bases). V lost 5 bases and J 5 bases, leaving 10 bases between the germline ends. CDR3 length equals 13 residues. Per the germline V gene, CDR1 is SGHRS and CDR2 is YFSETQ. DNA for the CDR3: TGCGCCAGCAGTGGGCAGGGAAATGAAAAACTGTTTTTT. Its protein is CASSGQGNEKLFF.

The V gene is TRBV4-2, the J gene TRBJ2-1; D uncertain. Germline assignment: CDR1 LGHNA and CDR2 YNFKEQ. Trimming took 3 bases from V and 6 from J, leaving 3 bases between them. The length of the CDR3 is 11 residues. In DNA, the CDR3 is TGTGCCAGCAGCCACGTCAATGAGCAGTTCTTC. It specifies CASSHVNEQFF.

The rearrangement links TRBV7-3 to TRBJ2-3, with TRBD2 matching over 9 bases. The CDR3 runs to 17 residues. With 2 bases clipped from V and 1 base from J, the junction kept 7 bases outside the gene matches. Looked up from germline, CDR1 is SGHTA and CDR2 is FQGTGA. The CDR3 nucleotides are TGTGCCAGCAGCTTAGTCCCAGCGGGGGGTGGCACAGATACGCAGTATTTT. It encodes CASSLVPAGGGTDTQYF.

This sequence joins TRBV7-6 and TRBJ1-3, with unresolved D. V shed 5 bases and J shed 1 base, with 15 bases lying between them. CDR3 size: 16 residues. The germline V gene encodes CDR1 SGHVS and CDR2 FNYEAQ. The CDR3 reads CASSLIPQNSGNTIYF. The DNA for the CDR3 is TGTGCCAGCAGCCTCATCCCTCAGAATTCTGGAAACACCATATATTTT.

The gene calls are TRBV6-5 and TRBJ2-7, with 7 bases fitting TRBD1. The germline V gene encodes CDR1 MNHEY and CDR2 SVGAGI. This CDR3 contains 15 residues. The ends lost 4 bases at V and 2 bases at J; junction bases unmatched: 8. The CDR3 DNA reads as TGTGCCAGCAGTTGGGGATGGGACAGCCCCTACGAGCAGTACTTC. As protein: CASSWGWDSPYEQYF.

The chain combines TRBV20-1 with TRBJ2-7, with 7 positions matching TRBD2. The CDR3 extends over 15 amino acids. The J segment lost 5 bases and the V segment lost 3 bases, leaving 13 bases of the junction unmatched. Germline lookup yields CDR1 DFQATT and CDR2 SNEGSKA (reference sequence). The CDR3 protein is CSASFSGGGIDEQYF. In DNA, the CDR3 is TGCAGTGCTAGTTTTTCCGGCGGGGGTATCGACGAGCAGTACTTC.

V gene TRBV3-1 (or the pseudogene TRBV3-2) combines with J gene TRBJ2-4; 8 bases are a match to TRBD2. This CDR3 is 14 amino acids long. Germline V gene data show CDR1 as LGHDT and CDR2 as YNNKEL (reference sequence). With V trimmed by 4 bases and J by 9 bases, 8 bases remained unmatched. CDR3 sequence: CASSPGGPGRIQYF. The CDR3 nucleotides are TGTGCCAGCAGCCCGGGAGGGCCGGGTCGCATTCAGTACTTC.

The chain employs TRBV19 and TRBJ2-1; 8 bases line up with TRBD2. The CDR3 is 14 amino acids. Trimming cost V 8 bases and J 6 bases; bases outside gene matches: 9. Germline V gene lookup returns CDR1 LNHDA and CDR2 SQIVND (reference sequence). Here the CDR3 reads CASGLKREINEQFF. CDR3 coding DNA: TGTGCCAGTGGTCTCAAGCGGGAGATCAATGAGCAGTTCTTC. Filled out from reference TRBV19 and TRBJ2-1, the complete variable domain reads DGGITQSPKYLFRKEGQNVTLSCEQNLNHDAMYWYRQDPGQGLRLIYYSQIVNDFQKGDIAEGYSVSREKKESFPLTVTSAQKNPTAFYLCASGLKREINEQFFGPGTRLTVL.

The chain carries TRBV19 and TRBJ2-1, with 7 bases aligning to TRBD2. The CDR3 spans 15 residues. V was clipped by 3 bases and J by 8 bases; unmatched bases: 10. Germline V CDR1 and CDR2: LNHDA, SQIVND (reference sequence). CDR3 region: CASSIVGGAWDEQFF. CDR3 nucleotides: TGTGCCAGTAGTATCGTGGGAGGGGCCTGGGATGAGCAGTTCTTC.

The V gene is TRBV2, the J gene TRBJ1-5, with D possibly being TRBD1 (5 bases). This CDR3 is built from 18 residues. V lost 4 bases and J 4 bases, leaving 23 bases between the germline ends. Germline V CDR1 and CDR2: SNHLY, FYNNEI. The CDR3 spells CASSVGQGRVTGNQPQHF. The DNA of the CDR3 is TGTGCCAGCAGTGTAGGTCAGGGTCGAGTTACGGGTAATCAGCCCCAGCATTTT.

V usage is TRBV6-5 and J usage is TRBJ1-1; D unresolved. Trimming removed 0 bases at V and 10 bases at J, with 12 bases between. In germline, CDR1 is MNHEY, CDR2 SVGAGI. The CDR3 is made up of 13 amino acids. CDR3 nucleotides: TGTGCCAGCAGTTACTCGACGGAGCGGGGAGCTTTCTTT. This gives the protein CASSYSTERGAFF.

V and J are TRBV5-1 and TRBJ2-1; TRBD2 matches 8 bases. Germline V CDR1 and CDR2: SGHRS, YFSETQ. The trim removed 0 bases at V and 14 bases at J, leaving 10 bases unmatched. CDR3 length: 14 amino acids. Here the CDR3 reads CASSLEMAGGREFF. The CDR3 DNA reads TGCGCCAGCAGCTTGGAGATGGCGGGAGGCCGCGAGTTCTTC.

The gene calls are TRBV27 and TRBJ1-6; tentative D call: TRBD1 (5 bases). CDR1 and CDR2 (germline): MNHEY, SMNVEV (reference sequence). The ends were cut back, 0 bases at V and 0 bases at J, with 12 bases in the middle. The CDR3 covers 18 residues. CDR3 DNA sequence: TGTGCCAGCAGTTTATCTGGGGCACCGAGCTCCTATAATTCACCCCTCCACTTT. It is translated as CASSLSGAPSSYNSPLHF.

The chain recombines TRBV24-1 with TRBJ2-5, with 12 bases that match TRBD1. Germline V gene data show CDR1 as KGHDR and CDR2 as SFDVKD. The CDR3 extends over 15 amino acids. J was trimmed by 5 bases and V by 5 bases; bases with no gene match: 5. This CDR3 reads CATSGGQGASETQYF. CDR3 in DNA: TGTGCCACCAGTGGGGGACAGGGGGCGTCGGAGACCCAGTACTTC.

This chain links TRBV9 with TRBJ1-2, with D perhaps matching TRBD1 (5 bases). With 3 bases removed from V and 5 bases from J, the gap between germline ends came to 17 bases. The germline CDR1 and CDR2 sequences are SGDLS and YYNGEE. This CDR3 has 15 residues. The CDR3, as DNA: TGTGCCAGCAGCGGGGGGGTTCATACCATTTATGGCTACACCTTC. As protein: CASSGGVHTIYGYTF.

This chain uses TRBV6-5 with TRBJ2-5; D is perhaps TRBD2 (5 bases). The CDR3 contains 13 residues. The V end was cut by 10 bases, the J end by 4 bases, with 16 bases between. CDR1 and CDR2 from the germline V gene are MNHEY and SVGAGI. The CDR3: CATKGGSRETQYF. CDR3 bases: TGTGCCACCAAAGGCGGGTCGAGAGAGACCCAGTACTTC.